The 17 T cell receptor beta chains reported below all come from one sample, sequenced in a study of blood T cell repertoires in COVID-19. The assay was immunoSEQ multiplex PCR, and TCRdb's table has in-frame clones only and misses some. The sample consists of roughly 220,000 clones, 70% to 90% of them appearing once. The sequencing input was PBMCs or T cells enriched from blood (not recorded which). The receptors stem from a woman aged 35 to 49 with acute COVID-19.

The CDR3 DNA reads TGTGCCAGCAGCCTCGGGACAGTAAATTCGGAGACCCAGTACTTC. The encoded protein is CASSLGTVNSETQYF. The chain carries TRBV7-7 and TRBJ2-5; the match to TRBD1 covers 7 bases. The germline V gene has CDR1 SSHAT and CDR2 FNYEAQ (reference sequence). The CDR3 consists of 15 residues. V shed 5 bases, J shed 5 bases, and the junction held 11 bases outside the gene matches.

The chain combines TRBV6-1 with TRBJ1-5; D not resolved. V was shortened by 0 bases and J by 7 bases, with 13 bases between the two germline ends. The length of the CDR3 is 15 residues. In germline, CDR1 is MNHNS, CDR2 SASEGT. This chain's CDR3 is CASSEARGGRQPQHF. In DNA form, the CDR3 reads TGTGCCAGCAGTGAAGCGCGGGGTGGCCGGCAGCCCCAGCATTTT.

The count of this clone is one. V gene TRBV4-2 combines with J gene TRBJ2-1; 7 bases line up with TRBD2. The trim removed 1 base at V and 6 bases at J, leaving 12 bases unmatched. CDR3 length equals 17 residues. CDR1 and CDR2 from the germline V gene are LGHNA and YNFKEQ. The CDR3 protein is CASSQGLADNRVNEQFF. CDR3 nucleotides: TGTGCCAGCAGCCAAGGCCTAGCGGATAATAGAGTCAATGAGCAGTTCTTC.

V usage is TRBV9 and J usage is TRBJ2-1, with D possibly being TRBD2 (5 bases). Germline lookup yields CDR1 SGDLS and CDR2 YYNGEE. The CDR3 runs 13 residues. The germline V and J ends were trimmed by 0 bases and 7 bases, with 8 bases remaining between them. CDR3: CASSVVGVNEQFF. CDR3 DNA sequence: TGTGCCAGCAGCGTAGTGGGAGTAAATGAGCAGTTCTTC. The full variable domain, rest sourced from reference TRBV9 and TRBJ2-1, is DSGVTQTPKHLITATGQRVTLRCSPRSGDLSVYWYQQSLDQGLQFLIQYYNGEERAKGNILERFSAQQFPDLHSELNLSSLELGDSALYFCASSVVGVNEQFFGPGTRLTVL.

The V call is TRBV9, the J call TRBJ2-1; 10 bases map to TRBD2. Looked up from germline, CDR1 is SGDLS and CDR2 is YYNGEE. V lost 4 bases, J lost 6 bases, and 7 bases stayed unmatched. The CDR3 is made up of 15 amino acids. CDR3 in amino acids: CASSPPGLAINEQFF. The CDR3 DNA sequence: TGTGCCAGCAGCCCCCCGGGACTAGCGATCAATGAGCAGTTCTTC.

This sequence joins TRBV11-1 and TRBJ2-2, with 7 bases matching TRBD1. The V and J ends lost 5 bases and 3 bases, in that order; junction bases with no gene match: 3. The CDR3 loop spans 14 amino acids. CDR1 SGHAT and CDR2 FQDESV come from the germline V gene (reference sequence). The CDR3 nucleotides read TGTGCCAGCAGCAGGGGACAGTACACCGGGGAGCTGTTTTTT. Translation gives CASSRGQYTGELFF.

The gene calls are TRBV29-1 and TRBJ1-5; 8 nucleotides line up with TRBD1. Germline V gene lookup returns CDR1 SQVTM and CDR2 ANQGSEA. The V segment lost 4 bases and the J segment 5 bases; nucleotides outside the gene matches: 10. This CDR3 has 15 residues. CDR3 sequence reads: CSVVQDGQGDQPQHF. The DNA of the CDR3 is TGCAGCGTTGTACAAGATGGACAGGGCGATCAGCCCCAGCATTTT.

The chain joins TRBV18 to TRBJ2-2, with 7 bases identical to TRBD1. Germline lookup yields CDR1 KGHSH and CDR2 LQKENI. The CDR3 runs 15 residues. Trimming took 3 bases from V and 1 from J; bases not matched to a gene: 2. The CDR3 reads CASSPWTGNTGELFF. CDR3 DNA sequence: TGTGCCAGCTCACCTTGGACAGGGAACACCGGGGAGCTGTTTTTT.

CDR3 amino acids: CATTDRGGGNTIYF. The DNA for the CDR3 is TGTGCCACCACGGACAGGGGCGGAGGAAACACCATATATTTT. V gene TRBV19 combines with J gene TRBJ1-3; 9 bases line up with TRBD1. Germline V gene lookup returns CDR1 LNHDA and CDR2 SQIVND (reference sequence). The CDR3 covers 14 residues. The V and J ends lost 10 bases and 4 bases, in that order; junction bases with no gene match: 8.

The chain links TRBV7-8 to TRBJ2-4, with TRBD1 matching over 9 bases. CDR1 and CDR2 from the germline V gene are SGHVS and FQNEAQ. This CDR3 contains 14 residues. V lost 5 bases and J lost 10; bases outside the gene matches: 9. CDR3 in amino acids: CASSQIRDRVIQYF. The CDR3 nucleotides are TGTGCCAGCAGCCAAATCCGGGACAGGGTAATTCAGTACTTC.

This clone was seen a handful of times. Written as DNA, the CDR3 is TGTGCCAGCAGTGCTGGGACAGGGATGGGCGAGCAGTACTTC. Translating it yields CASSAGTGMGEQYF. The chain employs TRBV27 and TRBJ2-7, with 9 positions matching TRBD1. Germline V gene lookup returns CDR1 MNHEY and CDR2 SMNVEV (reference sequence). CDR3 length: 14 amino acids. Trimming removed 5 bases from V and 6 bases from J; junction bases left unmatched: 8.

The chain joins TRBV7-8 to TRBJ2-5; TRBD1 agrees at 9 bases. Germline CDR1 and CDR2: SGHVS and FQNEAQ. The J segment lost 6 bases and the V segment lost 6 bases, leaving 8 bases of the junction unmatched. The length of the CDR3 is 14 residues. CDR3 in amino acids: CASSRDRAVQTQYF. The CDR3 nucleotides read TGTGCCAGCAGTCGGGACAGGGCCGTACAGACCCAGTACTTC.

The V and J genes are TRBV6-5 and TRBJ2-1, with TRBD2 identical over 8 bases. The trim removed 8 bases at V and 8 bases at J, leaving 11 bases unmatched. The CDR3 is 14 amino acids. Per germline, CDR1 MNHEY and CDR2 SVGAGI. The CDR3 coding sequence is TGTGCCAGCGGAGGAAGTAGCGGGATCCATGAGCAGTTCTTC. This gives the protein CASGGSSGIHEQFF.

The CDR3 loop is CASGKLAGDTDTQYF. The CDR3 nucleotides read TGTGCCAGCGGCAAGCTAGCGGGAGATACAGATACGCAGTATTTT. V is TRBV3-1 (or the pseudogene TRBV3-2) and J is TRBJ2-3, with 10 positions matching TRBD2. With V trimmed by 8 bases and J by 3 bases, 8 bases remained unmatched. Germline assignment: CDR1 LGHDT and CDR2 YNNKEL (reference sequence). This CDR3 spans 15 amino acids.

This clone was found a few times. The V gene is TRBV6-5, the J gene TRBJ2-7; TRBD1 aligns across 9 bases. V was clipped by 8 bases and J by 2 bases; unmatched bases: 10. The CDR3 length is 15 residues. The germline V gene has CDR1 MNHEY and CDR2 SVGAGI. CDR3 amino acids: CASQVGQGLTYEQYF. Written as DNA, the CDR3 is TGTGCCAGCCAGGTCGGACAGGGGCTGACCTACGAGCAGTACTTC.

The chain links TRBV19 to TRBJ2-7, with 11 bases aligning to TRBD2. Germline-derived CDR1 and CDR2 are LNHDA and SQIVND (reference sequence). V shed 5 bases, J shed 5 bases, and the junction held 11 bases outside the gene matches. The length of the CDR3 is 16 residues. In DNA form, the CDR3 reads TGTGCCAGTAGTGCTAGTCGACTAGCGGGGAGGAACGAGCAGTACTTC. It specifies CASSASRLAGRNEQYF.

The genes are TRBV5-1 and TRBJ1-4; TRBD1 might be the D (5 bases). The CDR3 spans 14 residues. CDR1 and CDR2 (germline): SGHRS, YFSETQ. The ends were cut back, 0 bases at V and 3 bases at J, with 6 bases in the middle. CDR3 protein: CASSLAGANEKLFF. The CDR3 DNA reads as TGCGCCAGCAGCTTGGCGGGGGCTAATGAAAAACTGTTTTTT. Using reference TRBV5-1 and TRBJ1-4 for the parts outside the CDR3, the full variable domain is KAGVTQTPRYLIKTRGQQVTLSCSPISGHRSVSWYQQTPGQGLQFLFEYFSETQRNKGNFPGRFSGRQFSNSRSEMNVSTLELGDSALYLCASSLAGANEKLFFGSGTQLSVL.